The entry below gives a single T cell receptor beta chain sequence along with its context. In TCRdb, the 5' RACE reads were re-called with MiXCR into one record per CDR3 protein. The data contain about 470,000 distinct CDR3 sequences, about 23% of them singletons. Germline assignment: CDR1 MNHEY and CDR2 SMNVEV (reference sequence). V was cut by 7 bases and J by 10 bases, with 26 bases left in between. The CDR3 spans 16 residues. This entry is derived from a study of T-cell memory formation after mild COVID-19. As for the study in general: The TCR clusters were mostly specific to one donor.

Sequencing used PBMCs or a T cell subset sorted from them (not recorded which). The chain is built from TRBV27 and TRBJ2-1; TRBD2 is a possible D gene (6 bases). The sequence derives from an adult woman who had mild COVID-19 (a few samples of this study predate the infection). Cell type and time point are not known. The CDR3 loop is CASTWAGTSAHAEQFF. DNA for the CDR3: TGTGCCAGCACCTGGGCGGGGACCTCGGCCCACGCGGAGCAGTTCTTC.